This record covers a single TCR beta chain. These data are taken from a study of CD8+ T cells in alopecia areata. As the sequencing template, cDNA was produced by extracting RNA and reverse transcribing it. Repertoires were generated with immunoSEQ multiplex PCR, while TCRdb's copy carries only in-frame clones and drops some. The sample carries 120,000 or so clones, around 48% recorded once. Germline CDR1 SGHAT, CDR2 FQNNGV. V was trimmed by 3 bases and J by 3 bases, leaving 6 bases between them. The CDR3 covers 12 residues. The sequence was collected from a human donor with alopecia areata. The sequencing input was NKG2D-low CD8+ T cells sorted from blood. The chain joins TRBV11-2 to TRBJ2-7; D is unresolved. CDR3 residues: CASSFLVYEQYF. Here the CDR3 DNA reads TGTGCCAGCAGCTTCCTAGTCTACGAGCAGTACTTC.